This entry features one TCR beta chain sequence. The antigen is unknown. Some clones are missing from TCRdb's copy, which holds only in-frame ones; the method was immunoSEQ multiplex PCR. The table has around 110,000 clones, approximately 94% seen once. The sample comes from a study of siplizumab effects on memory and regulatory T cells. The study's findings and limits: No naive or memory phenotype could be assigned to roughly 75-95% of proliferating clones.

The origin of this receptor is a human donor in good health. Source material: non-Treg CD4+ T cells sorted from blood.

The chain's CDR3 is CASRGAGREKLFF. CDR3 nucleotide sequence: TGTGCCAGCAGGGGGGCGGGTAGGGAAAAACTGTTTTTT. The chain is built from TRBV27 and TRBJ1-4, with D maybe TRBD1 (6 bases). CDR3 length equals 13 residues. Looked up from germline, CDR1 is MNHEY and CDR2 is SMNVEV (reference sequence). The germline V and J ends were trimmed by 6 bases and 8 bases, with 13 bases remaining between them.